Following are 12 T cell receptor beta chains from one sample sequenced in a study of molecular identifiers for immune sequencing clone quantification. TCRdb re-derived calls from the PCR reads in MiXCR, one entry per CDR3 protein. The sample records 50,000 to 75,000 distinct CDR3 sequences, around 20% being singletons. Sequencing used naive CD8+ T cells from blood, with Jurkat cell RNA spiked in. Subset given: FACS-sorted CD8+CD4-CCR7+CD45RA+ naive T cells. The receptors here all came from a human donor in good health. Some libraries in this study had Jurkat cell RNA spiked in.

This clonotype was seen repeatedly, ten times or more. The V and J genes are TRBV7-9 and TRBJ2-7; D call uncertain. The CDR3 runs to 11 residues. The V end lost 8 bases, the J end lost 4 bases, and 9 bases lay between the germline ends. The germline gives CDR1 SEHNR, CDR2 FQNEAQ (reference sequence). The DNA for the CDR3 is TGTGCCAGCGTGGTGGGTTACGAGCAGTACTTC. Encoded protein: CASVVGYEQYF.

Remarks on this clonotype: This may come from a read error, since a much larger clone is one base off. This rearrangement joins TRBV6-6 to TRBJ1-1; a possible D gene is TRBD1 (5 bases). The V gene lost 4 bases and the J gene lost 4 bases, with 13 bases spanning the gap. Germline V gives CDR1 MNHNY, CDR2 SVGAGI (reference sequence). The CDR3 contains 14 residues. The CDR3, as DNA: TGTGCCAGCAGTTCCCAAGGGGTGAGCACTGAAGCTTTCTTT. It encodes CASSSQGVSTEAFF.

As concerns this clonotype: One base away lies a much larger clone, so this may be a sequencing read error. Without the conserved terminal phenylalanine or tryptophan, this CDR3 likely stems from a read error. The rearrangement joins TRBV7-9 to TRBJ2-7; 7 bases agree with TRBD2. In germline, CDR1 is SEHNR, CDR2 FQNEAQ (reference sequence). V lost 4 bases and J lost 4; bases outside the gene matches: 4. This CDR3 has 13 residues. CDR3: CASSYLAEYEQYS. CDR3 in DNA: TGTGCCAGCAGCTACCTAGCGGAGTACGAGCAGTACTCC.

This clonotype was picked up many times. The V and J genes are TRBV7-8 and TRBJ1-1; weak D call: TRBD1 (6 bases). The CDR3 has 14 amino acids. Trimming took off 7 bases at V and 3 bases at J, with 15 bases between the two ends. Germline lookup yields CDR1 SGHVS and CDR2 FQNEAQ. CDR3 region: CASTSQGWHTEAFF. The DNA of the CDR3 is TGTGCCAGCACCTCACAGGGCTGGCACACTGAAGCTTTCTTT. The full variable domain, its missing parts supplied by reference TRBV7-8 and TRBJ1-1, is GAGVSQSPRYKVAKRGQDVALRCDPISGHVSLFWYQQALGQGPEFLTYFQNEAQLDKSGLPSDRFFAERPEGSVSTLKIQRTQQEDSAVYLCASTSQGWHTEAFFGQGTRLTVV.

This clonotype was counted at least ten times. The CDR3 DNA reads as TGTGCCAGCAGCCCAACTATTAGACAGGGGAAAAACATTCAGTACTTC. Translation: CASSPTIRQGKNIQYF. This chain links TRBV28 with TRBJ2-4; 8 bases are a match to TRBD1. The germline V gene has CDR1 MDHEN and CDR2 SYDVKM. Trimming at V came to 6 bases and at J to 4 bases, leaving 11 bases not matched to a gene. This CDR3 is 16 amino acids long.

This chain links TRBV12-5 with TRBJ1-5, with D unresolved. The V gene's germline CDR1 is LGHNT and CDR2 FRNRAP. The CDR3 is 11 amino acids. The V end was cut by 1 base, the J end by 6 bases, with 1 base between. The CDR3 sequence: CASGLGQPQHF. The CDR3, as DNA: TGTGCTAGTGGTTTGGGTCAGCCCCAGCATTTT. The full variable domain, its missing parts supplied by reference TRBV12-5 and TRBJ1-5, is DARVTQTPRHKVTEMGQEVTMRCQPILGHNTVFWYRQTMMQGLELLAYFRNRAPLDDSGMPKDRFSAEMPDATLATLKIQPSEPRDSAVYFCASGLGQPQHFGDGTRLSIL.

This clonotype was seen ten or more times. The chain has TRBV5-1 and TRBJ2-3; a possible D gene is TRBD2 (6 bases). Germline lookup yields CDR1 SGHRS and CDR2 YFSETQ. The CDR3 has 20 residues. V lost 4 bases and J 2 bases, leaving 29 bases between the germline ends. The CDR3 region has the DNA TGCGCCAGCAGCGACCGGGCGGATGGCGGGATAGTTAGGTACACAGATACGCAGTATTTT. This codes for CASSDRADGGIVRYTDTQYF.

The table lists this clonotype with many counts. The gene calls are TRBV19 and TRBJ1-5, with D uncertain. This CDR3 is built from 15 residues. V lost 1 base, J lost 3 bases, and 10 bases lay in between. Germline-derived CDR1 and CDR2 are LNHDA and SQIVND (reference sequence). CDR3 in DNA: TGTGCCAGTAGTATAGGTCAACTTTACAATCAGCCCCAGCATTTT. Its translation: CASSIGQLYNQPQHF.

The V call is TRBV12-5, the J call TRBJ2-7; the match to TRBD2 covers 8 bases. CDR1 is LGHNT, CDR2 FRNRAP, per germline. V lost 5 bases, J lost 0 bases, and 6 bases stayed unmatched. The length of the CDR3 is 15 residues. The CDR3, as DNA: TGTGCTAGTGGTCAAACTAGCGGTCCCTCCTACGAGCAGTACTTC. It codes for CASGQTSGPSYEQYF.

The V gene is TRBV11-1, the J gene TRBJ2-3, with 8 bases fitting TRBD2. The CDR3 has 15 residues. With 1 base clipped from V and 2 bases from J, the junction kept 2 bases outside the gene matches. Germline CDR1 SGHAT, CDR2 FQDESV (reference sequence). CDR3 nucleotides: TGTGCCAGCAGCTTAGAGGGACTAGTCACAGATACGCAGTATTTT. Protein: CASSLEGLVTDTQYF.

The sample holds many counts of this clonotype. This sequence joins TRBV4-1 and TRBJ2-5; maybe TRBD2 (6 bases). V shed 1 base and J shed 7 bases, with 13 bases lying between them. Per the germline V gene, CDR1 is MGHRA and CDR2 is YSYEKL. The CDR3 consists of 14 residues. CDR3 nucleotides: TGCGCCAGCAGCCAAGTTCCGGGAGTTCGGACCCAGTACTTC. Translating it yields CASSQVPGVRTQYF.

This clonotype was recorded a few times. This sequence joins TRBV4-3 and TRBJ2-7; 11 bases line up with TRBD2. Germline-derived CDR1 and CDR2 are LGHNA and YSLEER. The CDR3 length is 15 residues. V lost 4 bases and J lost 6; bases outside the gene matches: 8. CDR3 residues: CASSPLAGGPGEQYF. Here the CDR3 DNA reads TGCGCCAGCAGCCCTTTAGCGGGAGGGCCGGGCGAGCAGTACTTC.